These 12 T cell receptor beta chains were all obtained from the same sample, sequenced in a study of identifying expanded T cells in peripheral blood. The assay was immunoSEQ multiplex PCR, and TCRdb's table has in-frame clones only and misses some. The sample yields approximately 97,000 clones, around 88% seen once. Specimen: blood. The receptors come from a person aged 18-69 years in good health.

The count of this clone is one. The J gene is TRBJ2-7, the V gene TRBV7-2; 12 positions agree with TRBD2. Germline CDR1 reads SGHTA; CDR2 reads FQGNSA. This CDR3 spans 14 amino acids. V was clipped by 5 bases and J by 1 base; unmatched bases: 0. CDR3 sequence: CASSTSGRSYEQYF. The CDR3 region has the DNA TGTGCCAGCAGCACTAGCGGGAGGTCCTACGAGCAGTACTTC.

V gene TRBV21-1 combines with J gene TRBJ2-1; TRBD1, the D gene given by the table, was not confirmed from the DNA. TRBV21-1 is described as a pseudogene. The CDR3 runs to 15 residues. The CDR3 DNA follows: TGTGCCAGCAGCAAAGCGGGACAGGTCCACCGTGGGCAGTTCTTC. Its translation: CASSKAGQVHRGQFF.

The chain joins TRBV5-1 to TRBJ1-6; maybe TRBD1 (5 bases). Trimming stripped 0 bases from V and 9 bases from J, with 10 bases between. Germline-derived CDR1 and CDR2 are SGHRS and YFSETQ. The CDR3 has 14 residues. The CDR3 loop reads CASSLGQLTSPLHF. CDR3 nucleotide sequence: TGCGCCAGCAGCTTGGGACAGTTGACTTCACCCCTCCACTTT.

The CDR3 here is CASSRMEGSNEKLFF. DNA for the CDR3: TGTGCCAGCAGCCGGATGGAGGGATCTAATGAAAAACTGTTTTTT. The chain is built from TRBV14 and TRBJ1-4; no reliable D call. V shed 4 bases and J shed 3 bases, with 12 bases lying between them. The germline gives CDR1 SGHDN, CDR2 FVKESK. The CDR3 totals 15 residues.

This rearrangement joins TRBV19 to TRBJ2-7; D is undetermined. CDR3 length equals 12 residues. Germline V gene sequence: CDR1 LNHDA, CDR2 SQIVND (reference sequence). V gave up 4 bases and J gave up 3 bases, with 7 bases separating them. CDR3 nucleotide sequence: TGTGCCAGTAGTACAAGGGACTACGAGCAGTACTTC. The encoded protein is CASSTRDYEQYF. The whole variable domain, remainder taken from reference TRBV19 and TRBJ2-7, is DGGITQSPKYLFRKEGQNVTLSCEQNLNHDAMYWYRQDPGQGLRLIYYSQIVNDFQKGDIAEGYSVSREKKESFPLTVTSAQKNPTAFYLCASSTRDYEQYFGPGTRLTVT.

The V call is TRBV6-1, the J call TRBJ2-1; 7 positions match TRBD1. V dropped 0 bases and J dropped 12; count of bases not matched to a gene: 11. The CDR3 runs 15 residues. Looked up from germline, CDR1 is MNHNS and CDR2 is SASEGT. The CDR3 is CASSEAGTAKQWQFF. The CDR3 DNA is TGTGCCAGCAGTGAAGCAGGGACAGCCAAACAATGGCAGTTCTTC.

The chain employs TRBV4-1 and TRBJ1-3; the D is unclear. CDR1 is MGHRA and CDR2 is YSYEKL in the germline V gene. Trimming removed 1 base at V and 0 bases at J, with 7 bases between. CDR3 length: 15 residues. The CDR3 nucleotides are TGCGCCAGCAGCCAAGGGCCCTTCTCTGGAAACACCATATATTTT. It encodes CASSQGPFSGNTIYF.

The chain employs TRBV6-6 and TRBJ1-2, with 7 bases matching TRBD1. Germline CDR1 MNHNY, CDR2 SVGAGI (reference sequence). The trim removed 5 bases at V and 2 bases at J, leaving 8 bases unmatched. This CDR3 contains 15 residues. In nucleotides, the CDR3 is TGTGCCAGCAGTAGAGGGGACAGCGTAAACTATGGCTACACCTTC. It is translated as CASSRGDSVNYGYTF.

The chain combines TRBV6-1 with TRBJ1-4; D possibly corresponds to TRBD1 (5 bases). The CDR3 runs to 16 residues. V lost 2 bases and J 4 bases, leaving 14 bases between the germline ends. CDR1 is MNHNS, CDR2 SASEGT, per germline. The CDR3 nucleotides are TGTGCCAGCAGTGAAAGGGGAAGACAGTTTAATGAAAAACTGTTTTTT. Its translation is CASSERGRQFNEKLFF.

This chain connects TRBV29-1 to TRBJ1-3; no firm D call. The CDR3 sequence is 13 residues long. V was shortened by 1 base and J by 2 bases, with 6 bases between the two germline ends. CDR1 and CDR2 from the germline V gene are SQVTM and ANQGSEA. As DNA, the CDR3 is TGCAGCGTTGAAGCACAGACTGGAAACACCATATATTTT. Residues: CSVEAQTGNTIYF.

This chain links TRBV18 with TRBJ1-6; 10 bases align to TRBD1. Germline V gene lookup returns CDR1 KGHSH and CDR2 LQKENI. J gave up 10 bases and V 7 bases, and 7 bases lay outside the gene matches. This CDR3 spans 14 amino acids. CDR3 sequence: CASWGQGLGSPLHF. The CDR3 DNA sequence: TGTGCCAGCTGGGGACAGGGGCTGGGGTCACCCCTCCACTTT.

V gene TRBV9 combines with J gene TRBJ1-4; D might be TRBD1 (6 bases). Trimming took 0 bases from V and 7 from J, leaving 16 bases between them. CDR1 and CDR2 (germline): SGDLS, YYNGEE. CDR3 length: 16 amino acids. The CDR3 sequence: CASSVAPGGAGEKLFF. The DNA of the CDR3 is TGTGCCAGCAGCGTAGCCCCCGGGGGGGCGGGTGAAAAACTGTTTTTT. Variable domain in full (rest from reference TRBV9 and TRBJ1-4): DSGVTQTPKHLITATGQRVTLRCSPRSGDLSVYWYQQSLDQGLQFLIQYYNGEERAKGNILERFSAQQFPDLHSELNLSSLELGDSALYFCASSVAPGGAGEKLFFGSGTQLSVL.